This T cell receptor beta chain came from a study of Japanese encephalitis immunity and Zika vaccine responses (dated by TCRdb to about 2021). Context from the whole study: Included participants received three 5.0 ug doses of alum-adjuvanted ZPIV at weeks 0, 4 and 28. Stimulations used ZIKV structural-protein peptide pools split into flavivirus-conserved and non-conserved sets, or JEV or YFV peptides matching the pre-vaccination. Approximately 12 participants received one dose of YFV vaccine (YF-VAX) before ZPIV, and fewer than 10 participants were flavivirus-naive. The study examined whether earlier vaccination against Japanese encephalitis virus (JEV) or yellow fever virus (YFV) influenced CD4 T cell responses to the Zika vaccine. ZIKV peptides were 15-mers overlapping by 11 residues, selected for NetMHCpan/NetMHCII-predicted epitopes with affinity below 50 nM. Two to three months ahead of the first ZPIV dose, some twelve participants were given JEV vaccine (IXIARO) as a two-dose regimen with the doses 28 days apart. For TCR sequencing, more than five representative participants were chosen from each pre-vaccination group, with samples at week 0 (after pre-vaccination, before ZPIV) and week 52. TCR repertoires were also analyzed from a few flavivirus-naive individuals at weeks 2, 6 and 52 after starting ZPIV vaccination.

The paper as a whole reports these results and caveats: CD8 T cell responses of very low magnitude were detected against ZIKV peptide pools and were observed in only a few individuals. In JEV-pre-vaccinated donors, the repertoire richness of CD4 T cells responding to conserved ZIKV epitopes decreased significantly after ZPIV. JEV-pre-vaccinated donors showed higher repertoire similarity across time-points and stimulations than YFV-pre-vaccinated donors, indicating more clonotypes common to ZIKV and JEV stimulation. The samples grouped by participant and showed no similarity across individuals, which suggests that no public TCRs were detected. Because there were not enough samples, the peptide pools could not be deconvoluted, which meant the specific peptides behind the cross-reactive responses went unidentified. The analysis was restricted to a subset of trial participants with three doses and adequate samples, and the entire vaccinated cohort was not analyzed.

Based on its abundance in the sample, this clonotype is hyperexpanded (1% or more). No base quality information exists; no much larger clone differs at one position. CDR1 is given as DFQATT and CDR2 as SNEGSKA, both from the germline V gene (reference sequence). The CDR3 holds 15 amino acids from the cysteine to the phenylalanine. CDR3 DNA is the only sequence kept; it has 45 bases, read in frame from the first base. Relative to germline, V is 1 base shorter and J is 3 bases shorter, with 15 bases between their ends. The method was 5' RACE. Before sequencing, TCRbeta libraries were pooled in proportion to the sorted cell numbers of each library. Total RNA was extracted from sorted cells with RNAzol RT, and cDNA was synthesized with an oligo(dT) primer and a template-switching oligo. The TCRbeta V-CDR3-J region was amplified by PCR between a SMARTer oligo primer and a TCRbeta constant-region primer using Kapa HiFi. A second PCR attached Illumina adaptors and sample-specific index barcodes, followed by HighPrep bead cleanup and Bioanalyzer confirmation of a band of roughly 650 bp. Libraries were sequenced on an Illumina MiSeq with 2x151 bp paired-end reads. The original pipeline was this. An in-house Java program demultiplexed the reads, while MiXCR assigned TCRbeta annotations and counted clonotypes. Repertoire overlap was assessed with Morisita-Horn indices from the R package vegan, and UPGMA clustering and Circos plots of recurring clonotypes were generated. Shannon diversity and richness were normalized to the maximum possible value based on input cell numbers, so that values between 0 and 1 were obtained. CDR3beta sequences were aligned with MUSCLE, distances were computed with SeqinR, and multidimensional scaling was plotted in R. In TCRdb, the public reads were trimmed at Q25 with fastp and aligned with MiXCR, with productive beta chains retained. When rows share a CDR3 protein, they turn into one entry using the most common DNA and genes. The V and J calls here are based on TCRdb, not the publication. A total of roughly 150 distinct CDR3 sequences appear in this sample, around 12% of them only once. Around 43% of the sample comes from the top ten.

PBMCs were labeled with CellTrace CFSE and cultured for less than 7 days in RPMI with approximately 7.7% human serum plus peptide pools at around 1 ug/mL each. Unfixed proliferating CD4 T cells were sorted on a BD FACSAria as live CD56-CD19-CD16-CD3+CD4+ CFSE-low cells. The enrolled adults were healthy and tested seronegative for ZIKV, JEV, YFV, DENV and WNV on microneutralization screening. The samples were taken from a phase 1, double-blinded, randomized, placebo-controlled trial testing an alum-adjuvanted Zika purified-inactivated virus (ZPIV) vaccine. Peripheral blood mononuclear cells were isolated using a standard procedure and then kept frozen in liquid nitrogen until they were used.

The sequence is built from TRBV20-1 and TRBJ2-5; the D assignment is uncertain and may be TRBD1 or TRBD2, with 5 bases supporting each. This specimen consisted of antigen-activated CD4+ T cells from blood, cultured, obtained during a Zika inactivated vaccine study. This TCR derives from an adult woman who received an inactivated Zika virus vaccine. The bases are TGCAGTGCTAGAGCCGGGACCGAAATTGAAGAGACCCAGTACTTC. Translated, it reads CSARAGTEIEETQYF.